This passage covers 16 T cell receptor beta chains from one sample sequenced in a study of T cells in Graves' hyperthyroidism and ophthalmopathy. Amplification yielded TCR beta CDR3 regions, with RNA transcripts as the source. HTBI primers were employed in a first-round RT-PCR of the TCR CDR3. From the multiplex PCR reads, TCRdb called clonotypes with MiXCR, one entry per CDR3 protein. The data contain fewer than 350,000 distinct CDR3 sequences, approximately 18% of them singletons. The sequenced sample consisted of blood. The receptors here all came from a woman aged 35 to 49 with Graves' ophthalmopathy.

This clonotype has just a few counts. The chain is built from TRBV9 and TRBJ1-1; D gene ambiguous. Trimming pared 3 bases from V and 5 bases from J, leaving 14 bases between. Germline assignment: CDR1 SGDLS and CDR2 YYNGEE. This CDR3 comprises 14 residues. CDR3 protein: CASSEDPRGTEAFF. The CDR3 nucleotides are TGTGCCAGCAGCGAGGACCCCCGGGGTACTGAAGCTTTCTTT.

At least ten counts were recorded for this clonotype. J is TRBJ2-5 and V is TRBV6-4; D not resolved. The CDR3 loop spans 11 amino acids. Germline V gene sequence: CDR1 MRHNA, CDR2 SNTAGT. The ends were cut back, 7 bases at V and 4 bases at J, with 7 bases in the middle. CDR3 bases: TGTGCCAGCATCCTGGGAGAGACCCAGTACTTC. Translation: CASILGETQYF.

This clonotype was detected many times. V is TRBV12-3 or TRBV12-4 and J is TRBJ1-2; TRBD1 aligns across 7 bases. The junction had 6 bases not matched to a gene; V was cut back by 1 base and J by 7 bases. The length of the CDR3 is 14 residues. In DNA form, the CDR3 reads TGTGCCAGCAGTTTAGTAGGGACAGTTCCTGGCTACACCTTC. It translates to CASSLVGTVPGYTF.

This clonotype was counted many times. The V call is TRBV2, the J call TRBJ2-2, with 8 bases identical to TRBD1. Germline trimming cut 4 bases from V and 5 bases from J; bases unmatched to any gene: 6. Germline V gene lookup returns CDR1 SNHLY and CDR2 FYNNEI. CDR3 length equals 15 residues. CDR3 DNA sequence: TGTGCCAGCAGTGTACTGACAGGGGCGACCGGGGAGCTGTTTTTT. Its translation is CASSVLTGATGELFF.

The chain carries TRBV28 and TRBJ2-6; perhaps TRBD2 as D (5 bases). The CDR3 has 16 residues. CDR1 and CDR2 (germline): MDHEN, SYDVKM. V was pared by 1 base and J by 4 bases, with 11 bases between. The CDR3 nucleotides read TGTGCCAGCAGTTTATTATTGGGGAGCGGGGCCAACGTCCTGACTTTC. Amino acid sequence: CASSLLLGSGANVLTF.

The rearrangement links TRBV20-1 to TRBJ2-7; 16 positions agree with TRBD2. V lost 3 bases and J lost 2; bases outside the gene matches: 7. This CDR3 has 17 amino acids. CDR1 DFQATT and CDR2 SNEGSKA come from the germline V gene (reference sequence). The CDR3 here is CSASPQGLAGGAYEQYF. DNA of the CDR3: TGCAGTGCTAGCCCGCAGGGACTAGCGGGAGGGGCCTACGAGCAGTACTTC.

This clonotype was counted many times. V usage is TRBV28 and J usage is TRBJ1-1, with D tentatively TRBD1 (5 bases). Germline V gene sequence: CDR1 MDHEN, CDR2 SYDVKM. The V end lost 10 bases, the J end lost 3 bases, and 12 bases lay between the germline ends. This CDR3 region has 12 residues. CDR3 bases: TGTGCCACCATACAGGTTTACACTGAAGCTTTCTTT. Translating gives CATIQVYTEAFF.

V and J are TRBV6-1 and TRBJ1-2; 9 positions agree with TRBD1. The CDR3 extends over 16 amino acids. J gave up 2 bases and V 2 bases, and 6 bases lay outside the gene matches. Germline CDR1 is MNHNS and CDR2 is SASEGT. CDR3 sequence: CASSELQGARNYGYTF. DNA for the CDR3: TGTGCCAGCAGTGAACTACAGGGGGCGCGGAACTATGGCTACACCTTC.

This clonotype appeared many times. This is likely a read error, given that the CDR3 carries no conserved phenylalanine or tryptophan at its end. V and J are TRBV5-6 and TRBJ1-2; 7 bases are shared with TRBD1. Germline values: CDR1 SGHDT, CDR2 YYEEEE. J was trimmed by 8 bases and V by 1 base; bases with no gene match: 2. CDR3 length: 12 residues. DNA for the CDR3: TGTGCCAGCAGCTTGAGGGGGCTCGGCTACACCCTC. It is translated as CASSLRGLGYTL.

This clonotype was seen a handful of times. J is TRBJ2-5 and V is TRBV4-3; 10 nucleotides align to TRBD1. The J segment lost 1 base and the V segment lost 4 bases, leaving 3 bases of the junction unmatched. The CDR3 has 15 amino acids. Per germline, CDR1 LGHNA and CDR2 YSLEER. This chain's CDR3 is CASSPRTGGQETQYF. The CDR3 DNA reads TGCGCCAGCAGCCCCCGGACAGGGGGCCAAGAGACCCAGTACTTC.

J is TRBJ2-1 and V is TRBV5-1, with 7 nucleotides matching TRBD1. The CDR3 spans 17 residues. Trimming at V came to 3 bases and at J to 3 bases, leaving 12 bases not matched to a gene. CDR1 is SGHRS and CDR2 is YFSETQ in the germline V gene. The CDR3 nucleotides read TGCGCCAGCAGCTCGTTGGGACAGCCAAAAAGCTACAATGAGCAGTTCTTC. It is translated as CASSSLGQPKSYNEQFF.

The DNA for the CDR3 is TGTGCCACCAGCAGCCCGGGGTCGGACGAGCAGTACTTC. This codes for CATSSPGSDEQYF. This rearrangement joins TRBV15 to TRBJ2-7; perhaps TRBD2 as D (5 bases). CDR3 size: 13 residues. Trimming removed 3 bases at V and 5 bases at J, with 11 bases between. Germline CDR1 LNHNV, CDR2 YYDKDF (reference sequence).

This clonotype came up many times. The chain recombines TRBV11-2 with TRBJ2-5; 9 bases match TRBD1. CDR3 length: 14 residues. Germline CDR1 SGHAT, CDR2 FQNNGV. V was pared by 5 bases and J by 4 bases, with 5 bases of the junction left unmatched. CDR3 amino acids: CASSAQTGGETQYF. As DNA, the CDR3 is TGTGCCAGCAGCGCCCAGACAGGGGGAGAGACCCAGTACTTC.

This clonotype was detected many times. The chain recombines TRBV6-2 or TRBV6-3 with TRBJ1-5, with D unresolved. CDR3 length: 14 amino acids. Germline assignment: CDR1 MNHEY and CDR2 SVGEGT. Between the trimmed V and J ends, which lost 0 bases and 5 bases, there was a span of 8 bases. CDR3 sequence: CASSYSSEHQPQHF. For the CDR3, the DNA is TGTGCCAGCAGTTACTCGTCAGAGCATCAGCCCCAGCATTTT.

This clonotype has at least ten counts. V gene TRBV20-1 combines with J gene TRBJ1-1; D gene uncertain. Trimming left V 5 bases short and J 3 bases short, with 10 bases between. This CDR3 has 12 amino acids. Germline V CDR1 and CDR2: DFQATT, SNEGSKA (reference sequence). The CDR3, as DNA: TGCAGTGCTCTGGTGGGCCACACTGAAGCTTTCTTT. Protein sequence: CSALVGHTEAFF.

The chain joins TRBV12-3 or TRBV12-4 to TRBJ1-5, with D tentatively TRBD1 (6 bases). V gave up 8 bases and J gave up 5 bases, with 19 bases separating them. CDR3 length: 15 residues. The CDR3 nucleotides are TGTGCCAGCTCACTGCGACAGGCAGGGTATCAGCCCCAGCATTTT. Protein: CASSLRQAGYQPQHF.